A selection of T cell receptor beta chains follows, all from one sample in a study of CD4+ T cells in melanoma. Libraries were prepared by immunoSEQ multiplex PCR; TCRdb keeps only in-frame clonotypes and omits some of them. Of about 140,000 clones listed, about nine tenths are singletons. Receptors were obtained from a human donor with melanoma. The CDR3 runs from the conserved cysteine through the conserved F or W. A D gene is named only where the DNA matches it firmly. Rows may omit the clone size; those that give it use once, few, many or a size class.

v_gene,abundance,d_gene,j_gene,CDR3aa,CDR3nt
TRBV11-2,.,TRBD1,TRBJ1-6,CASSQGQGISPLHF,TGTGCCAGCAGCCAGGGACAGGGCATTTCACCCCTCCACTTT
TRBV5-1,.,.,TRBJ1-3,CASSPGPNSGNTIYF,TGCGCCAGCAGCCCAGGACCAAACTCTGGAAACACCATATATTTT
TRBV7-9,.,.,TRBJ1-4,CASSLALSGDEKLFF,TGTGCCAGCAGCTTAGCATTATCAGGGGATGAAAAACTGTTTTTT
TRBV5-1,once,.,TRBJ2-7,CASSIISAQGYEQYF,TGCGCCAGCAGTATTATTTCAGCCCAAGGCTACGAGCAGTACTTC
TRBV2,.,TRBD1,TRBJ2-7,CASSGGQAPYEQYF,TGTGCCAGCAGTGGGGGACAGGCACCCTACGAGCAGTACTTC
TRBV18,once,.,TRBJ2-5,CASSPPRGEGPQETQYF,TGTGCCAGCTCACCTCCCAGGGGGGAAGGGCCCCAAGAGACCCAGTACTTC
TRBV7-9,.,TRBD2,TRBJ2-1,CASSGAGGPRNEQFF,TGTGCCAGCAGCGGAGCGGGGGGGCCGCGGAATGAGCAGTTCTTC
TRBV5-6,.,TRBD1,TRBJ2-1,CASSLVGQGYNEQFF,TGTGCCAGCAGCTTGGTCGGACAGGGGTACAATGAGCAGTTCTTC
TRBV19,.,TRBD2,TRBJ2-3,CASRLSGGGVTDTQYF,TGTGCCAGTAGACTTAGCGGGGGGGGCGTCACAGATACGCAGTATTTT
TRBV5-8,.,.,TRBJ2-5,CASSLVPAGAQYF,TGTGCCAGCAGCTTGGTGCCTGCCGGGGCCCAGTACTTC
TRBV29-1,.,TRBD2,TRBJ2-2,CSVIRDYNTGELFF,TGCAGCGTAATCCGGGACTACAACACCGGGGAGCTGTTTTTT
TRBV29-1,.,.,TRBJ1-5,CSVQVGSNQPQHF,TGCAGCGTTCAGGTGGGAAGCAATCAGCCCCAGCATTTT
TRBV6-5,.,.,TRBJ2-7,CASLSRGVGEQYF,TGTGCCAGCCTAAGCCGAGGGGTGGGCGAGCAGTACTTC
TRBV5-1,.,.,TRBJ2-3,CASSLVLGRPDTQYF,TGCGCCAGCAGCTTGGTTTTAGGACGACCAGATACGCAGTATTTT
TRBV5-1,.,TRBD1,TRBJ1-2,CASSRGQGALSYGYTF,TGCGCCAGCAGTCGCGGACAGGGGGCGTTGAGCTATGGCTACACCTTC
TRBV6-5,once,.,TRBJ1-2,CATGHPSWNGYTF,TGTGCCACCGGACACCCCTCGTGGAATGGCTACACCTTC
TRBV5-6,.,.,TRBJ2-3,CASSLSVVWEGGDTQYF,TGTGCCAGCAGCTTGTCGGTCGTTTGGGAAGGGGGAGATACGCAGTATTTT
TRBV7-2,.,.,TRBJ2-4,CASSSSQGWSQYF,TGTGCCAGCAGCTCTTCACAGGGATGGTCTCAGTACTTC
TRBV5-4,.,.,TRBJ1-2,CASSLGADRGNYGYTF,TGTGCCAGCAGCTTGGGGGCGGACAGAGGTAACTATGGCTACACCTTC
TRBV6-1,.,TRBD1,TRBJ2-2,CASKGDRNTGELFF,TGTGCCAGCAAGGGGGACAGGAACACCGGGGAGCTGTTTTTT
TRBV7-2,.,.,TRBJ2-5,CASSKKIGETIAQYF,TGTGCCAGCAGCAAGAAAATAGGGGAAACAATTGCCCAGTACTTC
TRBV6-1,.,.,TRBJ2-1,CASSAPYNEQFF,TGTGCCAGCAGTGCCCCCTACAATGAGCAGTTCTTC
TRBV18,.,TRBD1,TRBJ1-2,CASSSTTGGNGYTF,TGTGCCAGCTCATCGACCACAGGGGGCAATGGCTACACCTTC
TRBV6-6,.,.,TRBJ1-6,CASSPNGQNNSPLHF,TGTGCCAGCAGTCCCAACGGACAGAATAATTCACCCCTCCACTTT
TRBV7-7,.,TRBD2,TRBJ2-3,CASSRGLATDTQYF,TGTGCCAGCAGCCGAGGACTAGCCACAGATACGCAGTATTTT
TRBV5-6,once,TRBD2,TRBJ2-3,CASSLGGGQDTQYF,TGTGCCAGCAGCTTGGGGGGGGGTCAAGATACGCAGTATTTT
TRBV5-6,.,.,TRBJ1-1,CASSKIGLMNTEAFF,TGTGCCAGCAGCAAAATCGGACTGATGAACACTGAAGCTTTCTTT
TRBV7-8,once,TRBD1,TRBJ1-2,CASSHVRTGGDYTF,TGTGCCAGCAGCCACGTCCGGACAGGGGGTGACTACACCTTC
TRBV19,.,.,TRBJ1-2,CASSRQGYGYTF,TGTGCCAGTAGTCGGCAGGGTTATGGCTACACCTTC
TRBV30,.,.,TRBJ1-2,CAWRVLVRDNLSGGYTF,TGTGCCTGGAGGGTTCTGGTCCGGGACAATCTCTCGGGAGGCTACACCTTC
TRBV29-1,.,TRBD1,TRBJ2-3,CSVAPSGTGSDTQYF,TGCAGCGTTGCCCCCTCCGGGACAGGGTCGGATACGCAGTATTTT
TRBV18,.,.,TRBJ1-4,CASSPNRQGRSTNEKLFF,TGTGCCAGCTCACCAAATCGCCAGGGGAGATCAACTAATGAAAAACTGTTTTTT
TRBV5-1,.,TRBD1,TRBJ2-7,CASSLDRGNYEQYF,TGCGCCAGCAGCTTGGACAGGGGAAACTACGAGCAGTACTTC
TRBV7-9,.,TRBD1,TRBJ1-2,CASSASRDRAYGYTF,TGTGCCAGCAGCGCTTCCCGGGACAGGGCCTATGGCTACACCTTC
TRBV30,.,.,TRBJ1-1,CAWEEPSTEAFF,TGTGCCTGGGAGGAGCCGAGCACTGAAGCTTTCTTT
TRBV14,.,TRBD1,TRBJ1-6,CASSPPGQYNSPLHF,TGTGCCAGCAGCCCCCCGGGACAGTATAATTCACCCCTCCACTTT
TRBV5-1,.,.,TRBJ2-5,CASSLMEPDGETQYF,TGCGCCAGCAGCTTGATGGAGCCGGATGGGGAGACCCAGTACTTC
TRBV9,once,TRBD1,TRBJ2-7,CASSPGQGRYEQYF,TGTGCCAGCAGCCCGGGACAGGGCCGCTACGAGCAGTACTTC
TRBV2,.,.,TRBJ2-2,CASTGGANTGELFF,TGTGCCAGCACTGGCGGCGCGAACACCGGGGAGCTGTTTTTT
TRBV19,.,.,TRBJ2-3,CASSIDTDTQYF,TGTGCCAGTAGTATAGATACAGATACGCAGTATTTT
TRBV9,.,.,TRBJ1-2,CASSGPQGRVGYTF,TGTGCCAGCAGCGGCCCACAGGGCCGGGTTGGCTACACCTTC
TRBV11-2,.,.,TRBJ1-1,CASSPGGQGNTEAFF,TGTGCCAGCAGCCCGGGCGGGCAGGGAAACACTGAAGCTTTCTTT
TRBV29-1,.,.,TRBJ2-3,CSGLTGLESTDTQYF,TGCAGCGGCCTTACAGGGTTAGAGAGCACAGATACGCAGTATTTT
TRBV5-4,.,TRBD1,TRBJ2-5,CASSTSGGRETQYF,TGTGCCAGCAGCACGTCAGGGGGAAGGGAGACCCAGTACTTC
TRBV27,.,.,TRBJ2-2,CASSLSRLALITGELFF,TGTGCCAGCAGTTTATCGAGGCTAGCGCTGATCACCGGGGAGCTGTTTTTT
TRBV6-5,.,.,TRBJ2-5,CASSYLQGQQETQYF,TGTGCCAGCAGTTACTTACAGGGCCAACAAGAGACCCAGTACTTC
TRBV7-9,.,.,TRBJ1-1,CASSLPVPGDTEAFF,TGTGCCAGCAGCTTACCGGTGCCAGGAGACACTGAAGCTTTCTTT
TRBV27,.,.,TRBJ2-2,CASSPPGELFF,TGTGCCAGCAGCCCGCCCGGGGAGCTGTTTTTT